This passage covers 14 T cell receptor beta chains from one sample sequenced in a study of metastatic and nonmetastatic thyroid tumors. TCRdb recomputed clones from the PCR reads via MiXCR. The top ten hold approximately 7% of the sample, which has roughly 30,000 clones, about 15% seen once. Among the patients, none had received any treatment before thyroid surgery. Sequenced: blood. The receptor set was obtained from a female donor with papillary thyroid cancer or a benign thyroid nodule (not recorded which). Some clones in this sample may be carry-over from other donors' samples.

This clone was counted many times. The V gene is TRBV24-1, the J gene TRBJ2-3; D gene ambiguous. Germline assignment: CDR1 KGHDR and CDR2 SFDVKD. Trimming stripped 7 bases from V and 3 bases from J, with 7 bases between. There are 12 residues in the CDR3. The CDR3 is CATSQNTDTQYF. The CDR3, as DNA: TGTGCCACCAGCCAGAATACAGATACGCAGTATTTT.

This clone was recorded many times. The rearrangement joins TRBV5-5 to TRBJ1-5; 7 nucleotides align to TRBD1. Germline V gene data show CDR1 as SGHKS and CDR2 as YYEKEE (reference sequence). This CDR3 is 13 amino acids long. V trimming: 2 bases; J trimming: 5 bases; junction bases outside the gene matches: 1. The CDR3 spells CASSLTGDQPQHF. As DNA, the CDR3 is TGTGCCAGCAGCTTAACAGGGGATCAGCCCCAGCATTTT. Combining the CDR3 with reference TRBV5-5 and TRBJ1-5 gives the whole variable domain DAGVTQSPTHLIKTRGQQVTLRCSPISGHKSVSWYQQVLGQGPQFIFQYYEKEERGRGNFPDRFSARQFPNYSSELNVNALLLGDSALYLCASSLTGDQPQHFGDGTRLSIL.

This clone was found many times. The gene calls are TRBV4-1 and TRBJ1-6; tentatively, D is TRBD1 (6 bases). The CDR3 loop spans 13 amino acids. Germline V CDR1 and CDR2: MGHRA, YSYEKL. Trimming left V 0 bases short and J 13 bases short, with 10 bases between. For the CDR3, the DNA is TGCGCCAGCAGCCAAGAACTCAGGGGTCCCCTCCACTTT. Residues: CASSQELRGPLHF.

CDR3 in DNA: TGCAGTGCTAGAGATCTGTTGCGGGAGAACACCGGGGAGCTGTTTTTT. This codes for CSARDLLRENTGELFF. The rearrangement joins TRBV20-1 to TRBJ2-2; D perhaps matches TRBD2 (6 bases). This CDR3 contains 16 residues. V was pared by 0 bases and J by 1 base, with 12 bases between. Germline assignment: CDR1 DFQATT and CDR2 SNEGSKA (reference sequence).

This clone came up many times. V is TRBV2 and J is TRBJ1-5; 10 nucleotides match TRBD1. The CDR3 covers 15 residues. Germline values: CDR1 SNHLY, CDR2 FYNNEI. V trimming: 6 bases; J trimming: 5 bases; junction bases outside the gene matches: 7. The CDR3 DNA reads as TGTGCCAGCAGCTCTGACAGGGGGCAGGATCAGCCCCAGCATTTT. This gives the protein CASSSDRGQDQPQHF.

This clone has at least ten counts. The chain uses TRBV20-1 and TRBJ1-1; no firm D call. The CDR3 runs to 12 residues. CDR1 DFQATT and CDR2 SNEGSKA come from the germline V gene (reference sequence). DNA for the CDR3: TGCAATGCAACAAGGACGGGCACTGAAGCTTTCTTT. Residues: CNATRTGTEAFF.

This clone was counted many times. This sequence joins TRBV28 and TRBJ2-5; TRBD2 might be the D (5 bases). The CDR3 loop spans 17 amino acids. Trimming took off 4 bases at V and 3 bases at J, with 21 bases between the two ends. The germline gives CDR1 MDHEN, CDR2 SYDVKM. CDR3 nucleotide sequence: TGTGCCAGCAGTTCAACCATCTCAGGTACTAGGGAAGAGACCCAGTACTTC. It encodes CASSSTISGTREETQYF.

There are many counts of this clone. This chain uses TRBV12-3 or TRBV12-4 with TRBJ2-7, with 9 bases identical to TRBD2. The CDR3 is 15 amino acids. Trimming took 5 bases from V and 1 from J; bases not matched to a gene: 6. CDR3 coding DNA: TGTGCCAGCAGTCAGGGGACTAGCCGATCCTACGAGCAGTACTTC. Amino acids: CASSQGTSRSYEQYF.

This clone was detected only a few times. It may be a read error: a sequence one base away is much more abundant. The chain carries TRBV10-3 and TRBJ2-5; D remains ambiguous. The CDR3 length is 11 residues. Deletions cut 8 bases from V and 5 bases from J, with 9 bases between. Looked up from germline, CDR1 is ENHRY and CDR2 is SYGVKD. CDR3 sequence (DNA): TGTGCCATCGGCACAGTGGAGACCCAGTACTTC. As protein: CAIGTVETQYF.

The chain employs TRBV20-1 and TRBJ2-7; no clear D gene. V was pared by 1 base and J by 2 bases, with 9 bases between. This CDR3 has 13 amino acids. Germline V gene lookup returns CDR1 DFQATT and CDR2 SNEGSKA (reference sequence). CDR3 sequence reads: CSARGPVTYEQYF. The CDR3 DNA is TGCAGTGCTAGAGGCCCCGTAACCTACGAGCAGTACTTC.

On this clone itself: The missing conserved phenylalanine or tryptophan at the end of this CDR3 makes a read error likely. The genes are TRBV7-3 and TRBJ2-1, with TRBD2 as a possible D gene (6 bases). The germline V gene has CDR1 SGHTA and CDR2 FQGTGA. V was clipped by 7 bases and J by 4 bases, with 14 bases between them. This CDR3 contains 14 residues. CDR3 in DNA: TGTGCCAGCATCCTAGACCGGGGGTACAATGAGCAGTTCTCC. Translating gives CASILDRGYNEQFS.

This clone was observed many times. The chain combines TRBV28 with TRBJ1-2, with 11 bases identical to TRBD1. The CDR3 runs to 15 residues. The germline V gene encodes CDR1 MDHEN and CDR2 SYDVKM. The J segment lost 5 bases and the V segment lost 5 bases, leaving 7 bases of the junction unmatched. The CDR3 sequence is CASSQPGTGGYGYTF. CDR3 DNA: TGTGCCAGCAGTCAACCCGGGACAGGGGGATATGGCTACACCTTC.

This sequence joins TRBV10-1 and TRBJ2-2; 7 bases line up with TRBD2. Germline-derived CDR1 and CDR2 are WNHNN and SYGVQD (reference sequence). Trimming cost V 4 bases and J 8 bases; bases outside gene matches: 13. The CDR3 is 16 residues long. CDR3 amino acids: CASSARAGEGGGELFF. CDR3 sequence (DNA): TGCGCCAGCAGTGCCCGGGCGGGAGAAGGTGGAGGGGAGCTGTTTTTT.

This clone appeared many times. The gene calls are TRBV6-1 and TRBJ1-5; D ambiguous. There are 14 residues in the CDR3. Between the trimmed V and J ends, which lost 0 bases and 7 bases, there was a span of 10 bases. Germline V gene data show CDR1 as MNHNS and CDR2 as SASEGT. The CDR3 DNA follows: TGTGCCAGCAGTGAAGCTGGACGGACCCAGCCCCAGCATTTT. It specifies CASSEAGRTQPQHF.